The 13 T cell receptor beta chains in this list originate from one sample, sequenced in a study of cytomegalovirus exposure and HLA in healthy donors. PCR involved 60 Vbeta and 13 Jbeta primers. The assay was immunoSEQ multiplex PCR, and TCRdb's table has in-frame clones only and misses some. The sample carries about 140,000 clones, around 80% recorded once. The source material was PBMCs. These TCRs come from a woman aged 40 to 50 in good health and CMV-seronegative.

The V gene is TRBV4-1, the J gene TRBJ2-3, with 9 bases fitting TRBD2. J gave up 0 bases and V 0 bases, and 7 bases lay outside the gene matches. Germline CDR1 MGHRA, CDR2 YSYEKL. The CDR3 consists of 18 residues. The CDR3 here is CASSQDASGKGSTDTQYF. The DNA of the CDR3 is TGCGCCAGCAGCCAAGACGCTAGCGGGAAAGGAAGCACAGATACGCAGTATTTT.

The V and J genes are TRBV7-3 and TRBJ2-5, with 13 bases matching TRBD2. The CDR3 is 16 residues long. The junction had 7 bases not matched to a gene; V was cut back by 6 bases and J by 3 bases. The germline V gene encodes CDR1 SGHTA and CDR2 FQGTGA. The CDR3, as DNA: TGTGCCAGCAGACCCGGACTAGCGGGGGTTGAAGAGACCCAGTACTTC. It translates to CASRPGLAGVEETQYF. Looking up the rest from reference TRBV7-3 and TRBJ2-5 gives the full variable domain: GAGVSQTPSNKVTEKGKYVELRCDPISGHTALYWYRQSLGQGPEFLIYFQGTGAADDSGLPNDRFFAVRPEGSVSTLKIQRTERGDSAVYLCASRPGLAGVEETQYFGPGTRLLVL.

In this sample, this clone turned up a few times. V gene TRBV11-2 combines with J gene TRBJ2-1; TRBD2 agrees at 12 bases. The CDR3 contains 15 residues. Germline V gene lookup returns CDR1 SGHAT and CDR2 FQNNGV. The V and J ends lost 5 bases and 6 bases, in that order; junction bases with no gene match: 5. The CDR3 bases are TGTGCCAGCAGCACGGGACTAGCGGGTACCAATGAGCAGTTCTTC. This translates into CASSTGLAGTNEQFF.

The chain couples TRBV10-3 to TRBJ2-3; TRBD2 might be the D (6 bases). The CDR3 totals 15 residues. V lost 5 bases and J 0 bases, leaving 12 bases between the germline ends. Germline values: CDR1 ENHRY, CDR2 SYGVKD. In nucleotides, the CDR3 is TGTGCCATCAGTCCCTCGGGAGCGAGCACAGATACGCAGTATTTT. Translation: CAISPSGASTDTQYF.

The genes are TRBV5-1 and TRBJ1-6, with D maybe TRBD1 (6 bases). Germline V gene data show CDR1 as SGHRS and CDR2 as YFSETQ. The ends were cut back, 0 bases at V and 9 bases at J, with 10 bases in the middle. This CDR3 has 14 amino acids. The CDR3 sequence: CASSLAGEGSPLHF. Here the CDR3 DNA reads TGCGCCAGCAGCTTGGCAGGGGAGGGTTCACCCCTCCACTTT. The entire variable domain, with the rest obtained from reference TRBV5-1 and TRBJ1-6, is as follows: KAGVTQTPRYLIKTRGQQVTLSCSPISGHRSVSWYQQTPGQGLQFLFEYFSETQRNKGNFPGRFSGRQFSNSRSEMNVSTLELGDSALYLCASSLAGEGSPLHFGNGTRLTVT.

This clone was picked up a small number of times. Compared with germline, one end of the junction differs, possibly owing to a read error. The genes are TRBV7-9 and TRBJ1-1, with D unclear. The CDR3 has 13 residues. Germline V gene data show CDR1 as SEHNR and CDR2 as FQNEAQ (reference sequence). CDR3 DNA sequence: TGTTCCAGCAGCTTAGCCGGTTACACTGAAGCTTTCTTT. It translates to CSSSLAGYTEAFF.

This sequence joins TRBV19 and TRBJ1-4, with D maybe TRBD1 (5 bases). This CDR3 region has 13 residues. The germline CDR1 and CDR2 sequences are LNHDA and SQIVND (reference sequence). Trimming left V 6 bases short and J 6 bases short, with 11 bases between. In nucleotides, the CDR3 is TGTGCCAGTAGCTCCCAGGGTCATGAAAAACTGTTTTTT. It yields the protein CASSSQGHEKLFF.

This clone was recorded a few times. This sequence joins TRBV15 and TRBJ2-2; TRBD1 is a possible D gene (5 bases). The germline CDR1 and CDR2 sequences are LNHNV and YYDKDF (reference sequence). Trimming left V 1 base short and J 0 bases short, with 9 bases between. The CDR3 runs to 16 residues. CDR3 in amino acids: CATSRVQGTNTGELFF. The CDR3 nucleotides are TGTGCCACCAGCAGAGTCCAGGGAACGAACACCGGGGAGCTGTTTTTT. The whole variable domain, filled in from reference TRBV15 and TRBJ2-2, reads DAMVIQNPRYQVTQFGKPVTLSCSQTLNHNVMYWYQQKSSQAPKLLFHYYDKDFNNEADTPDNFQSRRPNTSFCFLDIRSPGLGDTAMYLCATSRVQGTNTGELFFGEGSRLTVL.

V is TRBV27 and J is TRBJ2-5; 8 positions match TRBD2. The DNA end lines up better with TRBJ2-7; the J call may be wrong. The germline V gene encodes CDR1 MNHEY and CDR2 SMNVEV (reference sequence). The CDR3 has 15 residues. CDR3 nucleotides: TGTGCCAGCAGTTTATCCGGGACTAGGTTGTACGAGCAGTACTTC. Translating gives CASSLSGTRLYEQYF.

This clone was recorded a few times. The rearrangement uses TRBV19 and TRBJ1-5; TRBD1 aligns across 7 bases. The CDR3 spans 18 residues. The ends lost 2 bases at V and 1 base at J; junction bases unmatched: 11. From germline, CDR1 is LNHDA and CDR2 SQIVND (reference sequence). This CDR3 reads CASSITGVGEWSNQPQHF. The DNA of the CDR3 is TGTGCCAGTAGTATAACAGGGGTAGGGGAATGGAGCAATCAGCCCCAGCATTTT.

The chain joins TRBV7-9 to TRBJ2-1, with 8 bases matching TRBD1. V was clipped by 5 bases and J by 7 bases; unmatched bases: 10. CDR3 size: 15 residues. Germline values: CDR1 SEHNR, CDR2 FQNEAQ (reference sequence). CDR3 bases: TGTGCCAGCAGCCCCGGACAGGGTATTGGGAATGAGCAGTTCTTC. Its translation is CASSPGQGIGNEQFF. Complete variable domain (other parts from reference TRBV7-9 and TRBJ2-1): DTGVSQNPRHKITKRGQNVTFRCDPISEHNRLYWYRQTLGQGPEFLTYFQNEAQLEKSRLLSDRFSAERPKGSFSTLEIQRTEQGDSAMYLCASSPGQGIGNEQFFGPGTRLTVL.

In its sample, this clone was seen a few times. V usage is TRBV19 and J usage is TRBJ1-6, with 7 bases fitting TRBD1. V gave up 7 bases and J gave up 8 bases; unmatched junction bases: 2. CDR3 length: 12 residues. Germline CDR1 LNHDA, CDR2 SQIVND (reference sequence). CDR3 residues: CASTRGDSPLHF. CDR3 bases: TGTGCCAGTACCAGGGGGGATTCACCCCTCCACTTT.

V is TRBV11-2 and J is TRBJ2-1, with 7 bases identical to TRBD2. The CDR3 totals 14 residues. With 1 base clipped from V and 9 bases from J, the junction kept 6 bases outside the gene matches. Germline lookup yields CDR1 SGHAT and CDR2 FQNNGV. CDR3 coding DNA: TGTGCCAGCAGCTTAGGAGCGGGGAGGGGTGAGCAGTTCTTC. Translated: CASSLGAGRGEQFF. Together with reference TRBV11-2 and TRBJ2-1, the CDR3 gives the full variable domain: EAGVAQSPRYKIIEKRQSVAFWCNPISGHATLYWYQQILGQGPKLLIQFQNNGVVDDSQLPKDRFSAERLKGVDSTLKIQPAKLEDSAVYLCASSLGAGRGEQFFGPGTRLTVL.